Following are 32 T cell receptor beta chains from one sample sequenced in a study of T cell responses to AZD1222 COVID-19 vaccine. Produced via immunoSEQ multiplex PCR; TCRdb's table is partial and in-frame only. The sample holds 130,000 to 150,000 clones, around nine tenths seen once. The material sequenced was peripheral blood, taken on day 0 of AZD1222 vaccination. All receptors derive from an adult in good health.

The gene calls are TRBV27 and TRBJ1-2, with TRBD1 identical over 8 bases. V lost 6 bases to trimming and J lost 9 bases; unmatched junction nucleotides: 9. Germline CDR1 MNHEY, CDR2 SMNVEV (reference sequence). The CDR3 consists of 13 residues. The CDR3: CASSPRQGLSYTF. As DNA, the CDR3 is TGTGCCAGCAGCCCTCGACAGGGGCTAAGCTACACCTTC.

V is TRBV7-9 and J is TRBJ2-3; D is undetermined. This CDR3 contains 15 residues. The ends were cut back, 4 bases at V and 2 bases at J, with 13 bases in the middle. Per germline, CDR1 SEHNR and CDR2 FQNEAQ (reference sequence). CDR3 nucleotides: TGTGCCAGCAGCTCTCTCTGGACCTCCACAGATACGCAGTATTTT. It yields the protein CASSSLWTSTDTQYF.

V gene TRBV27 combines with J gene TRBJ1-2; a possible D gene is TRBD1 (5 bases). Trimming took off 3 bases at V and 4 bases at J, with 12 bases between the two ends. The germline V gene has CDR1 MNHEY and CDR2 SMNVEV (reference sequence). The CDR3 runs to 14 residues. CDR3 nucleotides: TGTGCCAGCAGTTTTCGGCGGGGGGGCTATGGCTACACCTTC. This sequence encodes CASSFRRGGYGYTF.

The genes are TRBV5-4 and TRBJ2-1; TRBD1 might be the D (7 bases). The V and J ends lost 4 bases and 5 bases respectively, with 19 bases between them. The CDR3 spans 16 residues. Germline values: CDR1 SGHNT, CDR2 YYREEE (reference sequence). This chain's CDR3 is CASSRGGQGEDNEQFF. The CDR3, as DNA: TGTGCCAGCAGCCGAGGAGGGCAGGGGGAGGACAATGAGCAGTTCTTC.

The rearrangement links TRBV28 to TRBJ1-5, with D perhaps TRBD1 (5 bases). Germline V gene data show CDR1 as MDHEN and CDR2 as SYDVKM. This CDR3 contains 14 residues. Trimming cost V 7 bases and J 3 bases, with 13 bases left between them. The CDR3 spells CASISGTLNQPQHF. The CDR3 nucleotides read TGTGCCAGCATCTCCGGGACTCTCAATCAGCCCCAGCATTTT. Variable domain in full (rest from reference TRBV28 and TRBJ1-5): DVKVTQSSRYLVKRTGEKVFLECVQDMDHENMFWYRQDPGLGLRLIYFSYDVKMKEKGDIPEGYSVSREKKERFSLILESASTNQTSMYLCASISGTLNQPQHFGDGTRLSIL.

Note on this clone: Other nucleotide sequences in the sample specify the same CDR3. The chain carries TRBV5-1 and TRBJ2-2; D is undetermined. CDR3 length equals 14 residues. Germline V CDR1 and CDR2: SGHRS, YFSETQ. V lost 0 bases and J lost 0, with 3 bases in between. The CDR3 reads CASSLDSNTGELFF. The CDR3 DNA reads as TGCGCCAGCAGCTTGGATTCGAACACCGGGGAGCTGTTTTTT.

The chain combines TRBV21-1 with TRBJ1-2; TRBD1 was called by the table and not checked on the DNA. TRBV21-1 is described as a pseudogene. The CDR3 has 14 residues. The CDR3 sequence is CASSNGQGDYGYTF. The CDR3 nucleotides read TGTGCCAGCAGCAACGGGCAGGGGGACTATGGCTACACCTTC.

The genes are TRBV2 and TRBJ1-1; 7 nucleotides line up with TRBD1. The germline CDR1 and CDR2 sequences are SNHLY and FYNNEI. J lost 1 base, V lost 6 bases, and 2 bases had no gene match. The CDR3 runs to 13 residues. The CDR3 coding sequence is TGTGCCAGCAGCGACAGGGCGAACACTGAAGCTTTCTTT. This codes for CASSDRANTEAFF.

The V gene is TRBV3-1 (or the pseudogene TRBV3-2), the J gene TRBJ1-5; unclear D gene. V shed 0 bases and J shed 6 bases, with 9 bases lying between them. This CDR3 is 14 amino acids long. Germline CDR1 and CDR2: LGHDT and YNNKEL (reference sequence). CDR3 residues: CASSQDFSGQPQHF. CDR3 nucleotide sequence: TGTGCCAGCAGCCAAGACTTCTCCGGTCAGCCCCAGCATTTT.

The chain combines TRBV29-1 with TRBJ1-2, with 8 bases aligning to TRBD1. Per germline, CDR1 SQVTM and CDR2 ANQGSEA. V lost 5 bases to trimming and J lost 4 bases; unmatched junction nucleotides: 3. This CDR3 spans 12 amino acids. CDR3 nucleotides: TGCAGCGTTTGGGACAGGTCCTATGGCTACACCTTC. This translates into CSVWDRSYGYTF.

The V call is TRBV28, the J call TRBJ1-1; possible D gene TRBD1, 5 bases. Germline values: CDR1 MDHEN, CDR2 SYDVKM. The CDR3 is 13 amino acids. Trimming stripped 6 bases from V and 7 bases from J, with 15 bases between. For the CDR3, the DNA is TGTGCCAGCAGCTATGGGACGGCCCGTGAAGCTTTCTTT. Protein product: CASSYGTAREAFF.

This sequence joins TRBV18 and TRBJ2-5; D gene ambiguous. V was clipped by 2 bases and J by 7 bases, with 14 bases between them. Looked up from germline, CDR1 is KGHSH and CDR2 is LQKENI. This CDR3 has 14 amino acids. DNA of the CDR3: TGTGCCAGCTCACCAACGCCCTCCCGTATGACCCAGTACTTC. It translates to CASSPTPSRMTQYF.

The chain has TRBV30 and TRBJ1-2; D is possibly TRBD1 (5 bases). The CDR3 is 11 residues long. Trimming stripped 8 bases from V and 4 bases from J, with 11 bases between. The germline V gene encodes CDR1 GTSNPN and CDR2 SVGIG (reference sequence). The CDR3 loop reads CAGGVFYGYTF. The CDR3 region has the DNA TGTGCCGGGGGGGTATTCTATGGCTACACCTTC.

This clone was seen only once. This chain uses TRBV28 with TRBJ1-2, with D uncertain. The CDR3 has 16 amino acids. Trimming stripped 7 bases from V and 4 bases from J, with 22 bases between. Germline CDR1 and CDR2: MDHEN and SYDVKM. The CDR3 loop reads CASKVTPRGSPYGYTF. The CDR3, as DNA: TGTGCCAGCAAAGTTACCCCCCGTGGGAGCCCCTATGGCTACACCTTC.

The V gene is TRBV28, the J gene TRBJ2-5, with 8 bases lining up with TRBD1. Trimming at V came to 7 bases and at J to 5 bases, leaving 9 bases not matched to a gene. Germline assignment: CDR1 MDHEN and CDR2 SYDVKM. The CDR3 is 14 amino acids. CDR3 nucleotides: TGTGCCAGCATGGAACAGGGGGTTCGGGAGACCCAGTACTTC. The encoded protein is CASMEQGVRETQYF. The complete variable domain, with remaining parts taken from reference TRBV28 and TRBJ2-5, reads DVKVTQSSRYLVKRTGEKVFLECVQDMDHENMFWYRQDPGLGLRLIYFSYDVKMKEKGDIPEGYSVSREKKERFSLILESASTNQTSMYLCASMEQGVRETQYFGPGTRLLVL.

CDR3 nucleotides: TGTGCCAGCAATTACGGGACAGGGGTAAGCTCCTACGAGCAGTACTTC. The encoded protein is CASNYGTGVSSYEQYF. The V call is TRBV2, the J call TRBJ2-7; 10 bases map to TRBD1. The CDR3 has 16 residues. CDR1 SNHLY and CDR2 FYNNEI come from the germline V gene. Unmatched junction bases numbered 9, after V lost 7 bases and J lost 0 bases. Combining the CDR3 with reference TRBV2 and TRBJ2-7 gives the whole variable domain EPEVTQTPSHQVTQMGQEVILRCVPISNHLYFYWYRQILGQKVEFLVSFYNNEISEKSEIFDDQFSVERPDGSNFTLKIRSTKLEDSAMYFCASNYGTGVSSYEQYFGPGTRLTVT.

The gene calls are TRBV5-1 and TRBJ2-7; D unclear. Germline V gene lookup returns CDR1 SGHRS and CDR2 YFSETQ. V was shortened by 4 bases and J by 0 bases, with 8 bases between the two germline ends. The CDR3 spans 13 residues. CDR3 residues: CASSPSGSYEQYF. CDR3 in DNA: TGCGCCAGCAGCCCCTCCGGCTCCTACGAGCAGTACTTC.

This chain connects TRBV15 to TRBJ1-2, with D unresolved. This CDR3 contains 15 residues. Germline V gene sequence: CDR1 LNHNV, CDR2 YYDKDF (reference sequence). Trimming took off 0 bases at V and 5 bases at J, with 13 bases between the two ends. The CDR3 DNA reads as TGTGCCACCAGCAGAGATTTGAGCGGGAAATATGGCTACACCTTC. Translating it yields CATSRDLSGKYGYTF. The whole variable domain, filled in from reference TRBV15 and TRBJ1-2, reads DAMVIQNPRYQVTQFGKPVTLSCSQTLNHNVMYWYQQKSSQAPKLLFHYYDKDFNNEADTPDNFQSRRPNTSFCFLDIRSPGLGDTAMYLCATSRDLSGKYGYTFGSGTRLTVV.

This clone was picked up a small number of times. V usage is TRBV6-5 and J usage is TRBJ1-6; D might be TRBD1 (5 bases). The germline V gene encodes CDR1 MNHEY and CDR2 SVGAGI. There are 14 residues in the CDR3. Trimming cost V 5 bases and J 10 bases, with 15 bases left between them. In DNA, the CDR3 is TGTGCCAGCAGTCCTCCCGGGACGTCGTCACCCCTCCACTTT. Residues: CASSPPGTSSPLHF.

This rearrangement joins TRBV2 to TRBJ2-1; 10 bases match TRBD2. Looked up from germline, CDR1 is SNHLY and CDR2 is FYNNEI. There are 15 residues in the CDR3. Germline trimming cut 4 bases from V and 8 bases from J; bases unmatched to any gene: 8. The CDR3, as DNA: TGTGCCAGCAGTGCCGGAGCGGGAGGGGGGGATGAGCAGTTCTTC. Translation gives CASSAGAGGGDEQFF.

The chain couples TRBV2 to TRBJ1-2; 12 nucleotides align to TRBD1. Germline CDR1 is SNHLY and CDR2 is FYNNEI. The V and J ends lost 4 bases and 6 bases, in that order; junction bases with no gene match: 3. There are 14 residues in the CDR3. The CDR3 is CASSVGTGGDGYTF. CDR3 DNA: TGTGCCAGCAGTGTTGGGACAGGGGGCGATGGCTACACCTTC. The full variable domain, in which reference TRBV2 and TRBJ1-2 provide the parts outside the CDR3, is EPEVTQTPSHQVTQMGQEVILRCVPISNHLYFYWYRQILGQKVEFLVSFYNNEISEKSEIFDDQFSVERPDGSNFTLKIRSTKLEDSAMYFCASSVGTGGDGYTFGSGTRLTVV.

This clone was detected a few times. This chain connects TRBV7-9 to TRBJ1-6, with unresolved D. The CDR3 contains 13 residues. V was clipped by 5 bases and J by 9 bases, with 11 bases between them. Germline lookup yields CDR1 SEHNR and CDR2 FQNEAQ (reference sequence). DNA for the CDR3: TGTGCCAGCAGCATACAGAAGGGTTCACCCCTCCACTTT. Translating it yields CASSIQKGSPLHF.

The table lists this clone with a count of one. The genes are TRBV6-5 and TRBJ1-1; D not certain. V gave up 2 bases and J gave up 1 base, with 2 bases separating them. CDR3 length: 12 amino acids. The V gene's germline CDR1 is MNHEY and CDR2 SVGAGI. The CDR3 bases are TGTGCCAGCAGTTACAGGAACACTGAAGCTTTCTTT. Amino acid sequence: CASSYRNTEAFF.

The CDR3 here is CASSPGRGEYATGYTF. In DNA form, the CDR3 reads TGTGCCAGCAGCCCTGGGAGGGGAGAGTATGCGACTGGCTACACCTTC. This chain connects TRBV7-6 to TRBJ1-2; tentative D call: TRBD1 (5 bases). Deletions cut 5 bases from V and 7 bases from J, with 23 bases between. The germline V gene has CDR1 SGHVS and CDR2 FNYEAQ. CDR3 length: 16 residues.

This chain links TRBV6-6 with TRBJ1-4; D is unresolved. Germline CDR1 is MNHNY and CDR2 is SVGAGI (reference sequence). This CDR3 spans 13 amino acids. Trimming took off 2 bases at V and 7 bases at J, with 8 bases between the two ends. The CDR3 region is CASSYKVGEKLFF. CDR3 DNA: TGTGCCAGCAGTTACAAGGTCGGTGAAAAACTGTTTTTT.

This clone is a singleton in its sample. The chain carries TRBV18 and TRBJ1-6, with TRBD1 matching 7 bases. The germline V gene has CDR1 KGHSH and CDR2 LQKENI. The V and J ends lost 6 bases and 3 bases, in that order; junction bases with no gene match: 8. The CDR3 is made up of 16 amino acids. The CDR3 reads CASSYRGGFYNSPLHF. The CDR3 DNA follows: TGTGCCAGCTCGTACAGGGGAGGGTTCTATAATTCACCCCTCCACTTT.

The genes are TRBV4-1 and TRBJ2-3; TRBD2 aligns across 7 bases. Germline trimming cut 3 bases from V and 9 bases from J; bases unmatched to any gene: 15. The germline V gene has CDR1 MGHRA and CDR2 YSYEKL. The CDR3 consists of 16 residues. The CDR3 region is CASSHAQRGPWDTQYF. DNA for the CDR3: TGCGCCAGCAGCCACGCCCAGCGGGGCCCCTGGGACACGCAGTATTTT.

The chain combines TRBV4-2 with TRBJ2-1; no definite D call. The germline gives CDR1 LGHNA, CDR2 YNFKEQ. The CDR3 has 15 amino acids. Trimming left V 4 bases short and J 0 bases short, with 10 bases between. CDR3 amino acids: CASSPDGSSYNEQFF. For the CDR3, the DNA is TGTGCCAGCAGCCCGGACGGAAGCTCCTACAATGAGCAGTTCTTC.

The genes are TRBV28 and TRBJ1-5, with D uncertain. V lost 1 base and J lost 4, with 11 bases in between. In germline, CDR1 is MDHEN, CDR2 SYDVKM. This CDR3 has 15 amino acids. This CDR3 reads CASSLSANRNQPQHF. The CDR3 DNA reads as TGTGCCAGCAGTTTATCGGCAAATCGAAATCAGCCCCAGCATTTT.

The CDR3 nucleotides are TGTGCCACCAGCCCCGGGGTAGGGCAAGAGACCCAGTACTTC. Protein product: CATSPGVGQETQYF. The chain has TRBV24-1 and TRBJ2-5; perhaps TRBD2 as D (5 bases). The CDR3 runs to 14 residues. Looked up from germline, CDR1 is KGHDR and CDR2 is SFDVKD. The germline V and J ends were trimmed by 7 bases and 2 bases, with 13 bases remaining between them.

This chain links TRBV27 with TRBJ2-7, with TRBD2 matching 7 bases. Looked up from germline, CDR1 is MNHEY and CDR2 is SMNVEV (reference sequence). V lost 3 bases, J lost 4 bases, and 9 bases stayed unmatched. The CDR3 sequence is 15 residues long. The CDR3 DNA reads TGTGCCAGCAGTTTTTGGGCTAGCGGACATTACGAGCAGTACTTC. It codes for CASSFWASGHYEQYF.

The chain links TRBV4-1 to TRBJ2-3; 10 bases line up with TRBD1. CDR1 MGHRA and CDR2 YSYEKL come from the germline V gene. V shed 4 bases and J 1 base; nucleotides not matched to a gene: 2. The CDR3 is 15 amino acids. The CDR3 bases are TGCGCCAGCAGCCTAGGGACAGGGGGCACAGATACGCAGTATTTT. It codes for CASSLGTGGTDTQYF.